This TCR beta chain was sequenced during a study of beta chain features in type 1 diabetes. All of the isolated RNA was reverse transcribed, so expressed TCRB transcripts were sequenced. Produced via immunoSEQ multiplex PCR; TCRdb's table is partial and in-frame only. The profile shows about 180,000 clones, 10% to 15% of them singletons. Trimming at V came to 6 bases and at J to 5 bases, leaving 7 bases not matched to a gene. CDR3 length: 14 residues. Germline CDR1 MNHEY, CDR2 SVGAGI. Via CD45RO/CCR7/CD25/CD127/CD95/CD27, cells of the CD4+ naive, central memory, regulatory and stem cell-like memory subsets were sorted. Of note for this clone: The antigen remains unidentified.

Points from the study as a whole: Comparison showed that naive, central memory and Treg TCRB repertoires appeared more similar among patients than among healthy donors.

The sequencing sample was made of central memory CD4+ T cells from blood. The chain combines TRBV6-5 with TRBJ2-3; 8 bases are shared with TRBD1. This clonotype originated in a woman aged 18-29 years in good health. The CDR3 DNA is TGTGCCAGCAGCCTGACAGGGGTTGGAGATACGCAGTATTTT. Its translation: CASSLTGVGDTQYF.